One and the same sample provided the 4 T cell receptor beta chains below, sequenced in a study of T cells after yellow fever vaccination. TCRdb recomputed calls from the 5' RACE reads with MiXCR, one row per CDR3 protein. The sample comprises some 350,000 distinct CDR3 sequences, under 7.5% of which are singletons, and 15% rests with the top ten. This specimen consisted of PBMCs, obtained 5 days after the yellow fever booster vaccination. The receptors stem from a man aged 30 to 45 who received the YFV17D yellow fever vaccine.

This chain uses TRBV28 with TRBJ2-7; possibly TRBD2 for D (7 bases). CDR1 MDHEN and CDR2 SYDVKM come from the germline V gene. Deletions cut 8 bases from V and 6 bases from J, with 17 bases between. This CDR3 is built from 13 residues. CDR3: CASGGAGLSEQYF. The CDR3 coding sequence is TGTGCCAGCGGGGGGGCAGGGTTGAGCGAGCAGTACTTC. The full variable domain, completed using reference TRBV28 and TRBJ2-7, is DVKVTQSSRYLVKRTGEKVFLECVQDMDHENMFWYRQDPGLGLRLIYFSYDVKMKEKGDIPEGYSVSREKKERFSLILESASTNQTSMYLCASGGAGLSEQYFGPGTRLTVT.

This clonotype occurred many times. The chain couples TRBV15 to TRBJ2-4; 8 positions match TRBD2. After removal of 6 bases from V and 3 bases from J, the junction contained 13 bases not matched to a gene. The CDR3 length is 17 residues. In germline, CDR1 is LNHNV, CDR2 YYDKDF (reference sequence). This CDR3 is CATRNAKRETVKNIQYF. As DNA, the CDR3 is TGTGCCACCAGAAATGCTAAGCGGGAGACTGTCAAAAACATTCAGTACTTC.

This clonotype has only a few counts. The chain couples TRBV7-9 to TRBJ2-7, with D perhaps matching TRBD1 (6 bases). Per germline, CDR1 SEHNR and CDR2 FQNEAQ (reference sequence). This CDR3 is 17 amino acids long. The V end was cut by 4 bases, the J end by 0 bases, with 19 bases between. CDR3 DNA sequence: TGTGCCAGCAGCTCATCGACTGGGGGACACCGCTCCTACGAGCAGTACTTC. Translating it yields CASSSSTGGHRSYEQYF.

The chain is built from TRBV20-1 and TRBJ2-1; 7 bases agree with TRBD2. The V gene's germline CDR1 is DFQATT and CDR2 SNEGSKA (reference sequence). CDR3 length: 15 amino acids. With 5 bases clipped from V and 2 bases from J, the junction kept 9 bases outside the gene matches. The CDR3 DNA reads TGCAGTGCTCCCCCAAGCGGGACCCCCTACAATGAGCAGTTCTTC. Protein: CSAPPSGTPYNEQFF.